This T cell receptor (beta chain) was found in a study of shared clonotypes between healthy human individuals. Background on the study: The composition of the donors was a couple of women and a few men aged 18 to 49.

Germline-derived CDR1 and CDR2 are LNHDA and SQIVND (reference sequence). CDR3 length: 13 amino acids. Unmatched junction bases numbered 1, after V lost 3 bases and J lost 4 bases. Profiling relied on immunoSEQ multiplex PCR, and the TCRdb table lists in-frame clones only, not all of them. The data show about 460,000 clones, 70% to 80% seen once. The sequenced sample was PBMCs. This TCR was recovered from a woman between 40 and 50 years old in good health. Some clones in this sample may be carry-over from other donors' samples. The chain is built from TRBV19 and TRBJ2-7; TRBD2 matches at 9 bases. CDR3 protein: CASSILAGYEQYF. The CDR3 bases are TGTGCCAGTAGTATTCTAGCGGGGTACGAGCAGTACTTC. Looking up the rest from reference TRBV19 and TRBJ2-7 gives the full variable domain: DGGITQSPKYLFRKEGQNVTLSCEQNLNHDAMYWYRQDPGQGLRLIYYSQIVNDFQKGDIAEGYSVSREKKESFPLTVTSAQKNPTAFYLCASSILAGYEQYFGPGTRLTVT.